This TCR beta chain was identified during a study of neurological immune-mediated disorders (dated by TCRdb to about 2019). Some background on the complete study: The study compared peripheral blood TCR-beta repertoires of HTLV-I-associated myelopathy (HAM/TSP) patients, multiple sclerosis patients and healthy controls using UMI-based sequencing. The approximately 98 TCR-beta libraries included longitudinal samples, technical triplicates and paired sorted CD4+ and CD8+ T-cell subsets alongside PBMC samples. Technical triplicate libraries were sequenced to precisely calculate the variability in frequency of each individual clone. The cohort was made up of 68 subjects, consisting of around 14 HAM/TSP patients, some 35 multiple sclerosis patients and around 20 healthy controls.

cDNA was synthesized by template-switch 5'RACE using a primer carrying a 10-nucleotide random unique molecular identifier by which each TCR transcript was tagged. Every sequencing run yielded over 170 million TCR-beta sequences covering 15-18 subjects. The RNeasy kit was used to extract total RNA. Using the KAPA Real-time Library Amplification kit, TCR-beta VDJ regions were amplified with primers for the TCR constant region and the 5'RACE anchor. A first PCR added sample indexes and Illumina adaptors, and a second PCR then raised library yield. After purification with Ampure beads, the TCR product of roughly 650 bp was size-selected on a 2% E-gel SizeSelection system. Before pooling, library quality was assessed on a Bioanalyzer, concentration was determined with Qubit, and library quantification was performed with the Kapa Library Quantification kit. An Illumina HiSeq 2500 was used to sequence the libraries paired-end at 2 x 150 bp. To increase sequence diversity, roughly 23-30% phiX was spiked into each library pool. Turning to the authors' computational methods: Quality-filtered reads were processed with the UMI-based MiGEC pipeline, which removed over 85% of raw TCR sequences during error correction. VDJ genes were aligned to IMGT germline references, and each clonotype was defined by a unique CDR3 amino acid sequence together with V-J genes. Clonal expansion, Shannon diversity and CDR3 relatedness (CalcPairwiseDistances, ClusterSamples) were evaluated with VDJtools, and phylogenetic trees were built with CLCbio workbench. Using coefficient-of-variation modelling across technical triplicates, the study counted a clone as expanded if it had at least 8 unique UMIs. TCRdb trimmed public reads at Q25 via fastp, called clones via MiXCR and kept in-frame beta chains. Every distinct CDR3 protein forms one entry, paired with its most common genes and DNA. The V and J calls and clone size are TCRdb's, not the authors'. A total of about 38,000 distinct CDR3 sequences appear in this sample, 11% of them only once. Together, the top ten hold around 4% of the sample.

The label giving this sample's time point can be read as: technical triplicate 1. For the unsorted PBMC libraries, 2 million PBMCs were stored in RNAlater at -80 degrees C until RNA extraction and were used to generate the libraries. PBMCs were separated from peripheral blood using Ficoll-Hypaque density gradient centrifugation and then cryopreserved in liquid nitrogen. The paper as a whole reports these results and caveats: TCR clonal expansion was highest in HAM/TSP patients and lowest in MS patients, with MS patients falling below even healthy controls. No identical CDR3 amino acid sequences were found to be shared among expanded clones across subjects, suggesting that TCR-beta repertoires were private in all groups.

CDR1 DFQATT and CDR2 SNEGSKA were looked up in the germline V gene (reference sequence). The cysteine opens and the phenylalanine closes a CDR3 of 18 amino acids. Just CDR3 DNA is preserved here, 54 bases in frame from base 1. Trimming at the junction amounts to 6 bases on V and 3 bases on J, and the germline ends lie 28 bases apart. At least ten counts were recorded for this clonotype. Its antigen is still unknown. Base qualities were left out, and no much larger clone turns up one base away. The V gene is TRBV20-1 and the J gene is TRBJ2-3; the best D guess is TRBD2, with 5 bases matching. Material for sequencing was PBMCs. This sequence originates from a man in his sixties with HTLV-1-associated myelopathy (HAM/TSP). The DNA sequence reads TGCAGTGCCATCCTCTTGGGTACTACGGGAAAGGCGACAGATACGCAGTATTTT. Translated, this gives CSAILLGTTGKATDTQYF.